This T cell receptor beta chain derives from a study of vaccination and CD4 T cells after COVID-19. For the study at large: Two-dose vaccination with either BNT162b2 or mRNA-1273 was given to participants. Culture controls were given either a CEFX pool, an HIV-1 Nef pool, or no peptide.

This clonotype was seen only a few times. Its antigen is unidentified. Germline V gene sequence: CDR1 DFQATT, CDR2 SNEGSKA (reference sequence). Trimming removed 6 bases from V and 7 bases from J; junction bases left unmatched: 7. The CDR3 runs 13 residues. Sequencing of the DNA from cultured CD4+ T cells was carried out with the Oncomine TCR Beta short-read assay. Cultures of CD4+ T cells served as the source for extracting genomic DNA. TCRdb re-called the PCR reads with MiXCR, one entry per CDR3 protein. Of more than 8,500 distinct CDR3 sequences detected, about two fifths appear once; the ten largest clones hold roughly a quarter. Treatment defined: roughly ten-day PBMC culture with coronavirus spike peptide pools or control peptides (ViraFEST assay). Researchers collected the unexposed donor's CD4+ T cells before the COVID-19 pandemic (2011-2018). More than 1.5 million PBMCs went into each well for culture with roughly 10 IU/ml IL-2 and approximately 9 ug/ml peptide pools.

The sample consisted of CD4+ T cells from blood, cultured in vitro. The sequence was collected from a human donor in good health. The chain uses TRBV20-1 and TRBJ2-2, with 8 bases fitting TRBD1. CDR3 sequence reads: CSAKTGAGGELFF. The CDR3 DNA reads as TGCAGTGCCAAGACAGGGGCTGGCGGGGAGCTGTTTTTT.